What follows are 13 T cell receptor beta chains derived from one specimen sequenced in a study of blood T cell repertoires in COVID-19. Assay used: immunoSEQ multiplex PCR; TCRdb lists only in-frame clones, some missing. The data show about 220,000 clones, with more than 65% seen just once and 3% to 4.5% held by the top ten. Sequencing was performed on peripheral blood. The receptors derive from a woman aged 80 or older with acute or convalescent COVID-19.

The CDR3 sequence is CASSPVGVDTEAFF. The CDR3 DNA sequence: TGTGCCAGCAGCCCCGTAGGGGTTGATACTGAAGCTTTCTTT. This rearrangement joins TRBV7-2 to TRBJ1-1; D possibly corresponds to TRBD1 (5 bases). Germline V gene sequence: CDR1 SGHTA, CDR2 FQGNSA. V shed 5 bases and J shed 5 bases, with 15 bases lying between them. CDR3 length equals 14 residues.

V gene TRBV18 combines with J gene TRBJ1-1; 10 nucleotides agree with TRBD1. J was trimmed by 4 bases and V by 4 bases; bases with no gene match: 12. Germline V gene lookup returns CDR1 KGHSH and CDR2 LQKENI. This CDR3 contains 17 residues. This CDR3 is CASSQSRDRGGGTEAFF. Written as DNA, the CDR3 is TGTGCCAGCTCACAATCCCGGGACAGGGGCGGTGGCACTGAAGCTTTCTTT.

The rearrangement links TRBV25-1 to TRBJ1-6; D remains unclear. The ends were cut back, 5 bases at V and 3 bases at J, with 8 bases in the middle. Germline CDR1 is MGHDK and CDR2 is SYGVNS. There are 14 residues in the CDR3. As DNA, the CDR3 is TGTGCCAGCAGTCTCAAGCTCTATAATTCACCCCTCCACTTT. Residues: CASSLKLYNSPLHF. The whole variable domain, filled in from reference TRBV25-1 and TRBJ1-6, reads EADIYQTPRYLVIGTGKKITLECSQTMGHDKMYWYQQDPGMELHLIHYSYGVNSTEKGDLSSESTVSRIRTEHFPLTLESARPSHTSQYLCASSLKLYNSPLHFGNGTRLTVT.

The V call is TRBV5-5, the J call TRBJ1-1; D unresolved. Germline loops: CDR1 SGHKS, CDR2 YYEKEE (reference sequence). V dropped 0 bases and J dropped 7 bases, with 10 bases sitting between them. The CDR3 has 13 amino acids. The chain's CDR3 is CASSLEDVSEAFF. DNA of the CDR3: TGTGCCAGCAGCTTGGAAGATGTGAGTGAAGCTTTCTTT.

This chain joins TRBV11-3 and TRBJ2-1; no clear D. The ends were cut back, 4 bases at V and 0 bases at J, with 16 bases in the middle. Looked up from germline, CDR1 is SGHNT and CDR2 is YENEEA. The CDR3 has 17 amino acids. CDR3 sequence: CASSSTPRLSSYNEQFF. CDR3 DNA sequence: TGTGCCAGCAGCTCCACCCCCCGATTGAGCTCCTACAATGAGCAGTTCTTC.

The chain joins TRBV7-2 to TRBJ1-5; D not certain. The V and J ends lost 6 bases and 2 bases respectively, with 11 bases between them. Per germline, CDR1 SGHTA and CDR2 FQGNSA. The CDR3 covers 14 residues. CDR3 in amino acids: CASSRTEGNQPQHF. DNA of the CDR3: TGTGCCAGCAGTAGGACGGAGGGCAATCAGCCCCAGCATTTT. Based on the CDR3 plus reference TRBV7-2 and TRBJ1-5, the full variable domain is GAGVSQSPSNKVTEKGKDVELRCDPISGHTALYWYRQSLGQGLEFLIYFQGNSAPDKSGLPSDRFSAERTGGSVSTLTIQRTQQEDSAVYLCASSRTEGNQPQHFGDGTRLSIL.

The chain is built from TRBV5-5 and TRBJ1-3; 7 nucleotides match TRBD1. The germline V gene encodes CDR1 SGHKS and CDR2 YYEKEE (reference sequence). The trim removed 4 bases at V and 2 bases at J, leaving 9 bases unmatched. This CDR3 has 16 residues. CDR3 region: CASSGRRTGTGNTIYF. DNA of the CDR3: TGTGCCAGCAGCGGGCGGCGGACAGGAACTGGAAACACCATATATTTT.

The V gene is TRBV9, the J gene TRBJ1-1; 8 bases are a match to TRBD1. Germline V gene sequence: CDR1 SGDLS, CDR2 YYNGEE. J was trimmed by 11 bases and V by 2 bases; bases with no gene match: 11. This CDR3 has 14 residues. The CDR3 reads CASSVNGQGNIAFF. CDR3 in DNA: TGTGCCAGCAGCGTCAACGGACAGGGTAATATCGCTTTCTTT.

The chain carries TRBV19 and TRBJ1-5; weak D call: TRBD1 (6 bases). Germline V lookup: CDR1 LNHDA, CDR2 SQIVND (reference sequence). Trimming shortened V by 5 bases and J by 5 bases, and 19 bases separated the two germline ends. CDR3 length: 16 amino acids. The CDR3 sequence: CASSPRAWDMDQPQHF. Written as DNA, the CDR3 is TGTGCCAGTAGTCCCAGGGCCTGGGACATGGATCAGCCCCAGCATTTT.

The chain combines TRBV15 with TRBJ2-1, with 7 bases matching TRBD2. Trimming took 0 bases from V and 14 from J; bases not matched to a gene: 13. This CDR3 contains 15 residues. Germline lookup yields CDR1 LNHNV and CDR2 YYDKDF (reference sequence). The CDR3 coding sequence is TGTGCCACCAGCAGAGATAGGGGAGGGCGGGAAGTGGAGTTCTTC. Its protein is CATSRDRGGREVEFF.

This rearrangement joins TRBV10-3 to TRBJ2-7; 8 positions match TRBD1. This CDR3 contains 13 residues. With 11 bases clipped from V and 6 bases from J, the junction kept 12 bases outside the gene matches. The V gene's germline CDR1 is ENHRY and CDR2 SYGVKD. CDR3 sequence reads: CAVNRGSESEQYF. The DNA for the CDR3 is TGTGCCGTGAACAGGGGGTCTGAGAGCGAGCAGTACTTC.

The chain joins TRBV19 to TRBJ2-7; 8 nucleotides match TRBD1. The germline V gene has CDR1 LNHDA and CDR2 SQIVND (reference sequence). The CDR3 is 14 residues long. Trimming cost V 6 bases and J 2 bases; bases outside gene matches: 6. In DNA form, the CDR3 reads TGTGCCAGTAGGTCCGGGACAGGACCCTACGAGCAGTACTTC. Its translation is CASRSGTGPYEQYF.

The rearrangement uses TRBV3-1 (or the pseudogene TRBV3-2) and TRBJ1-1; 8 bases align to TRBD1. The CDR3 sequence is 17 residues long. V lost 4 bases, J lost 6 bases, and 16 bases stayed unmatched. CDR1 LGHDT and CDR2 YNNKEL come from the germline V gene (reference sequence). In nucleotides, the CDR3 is TGTGCCAGCAGCCCGCGCCGTCCCGGGACAGGAAGGTCTGAAGCTTTCTTT. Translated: CASSPRRPGTGRSEAFF.